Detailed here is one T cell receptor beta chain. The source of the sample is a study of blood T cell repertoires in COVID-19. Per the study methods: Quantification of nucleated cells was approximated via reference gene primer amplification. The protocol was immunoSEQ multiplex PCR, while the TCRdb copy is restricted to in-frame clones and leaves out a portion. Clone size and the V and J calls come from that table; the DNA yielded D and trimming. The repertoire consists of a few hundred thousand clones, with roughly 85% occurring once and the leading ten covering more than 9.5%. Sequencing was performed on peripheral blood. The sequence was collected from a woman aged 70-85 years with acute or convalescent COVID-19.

The DNA for the CDR3 is TGTGCCAGCAGCCCTTACAGGTCAACTAATGAAAAACTGTTTTTT. As protein: CASSPYRSTNEKLFF. The chain carries TRBV5-6 and TRBJ1-4, with TRBD1 as a possible D gene (5 bases). Germline assignment: CDR1 SGHDT and CDR2 YYEEEE. The ends were cut back, 4 bases at V and 0 bases at J, with 10 bases in the middle. The CDR3 extends over 15 amino acids.